These 13 T cell receptor beta chains share one sample of origin, sequenced in a study of T cell responses to AZD1222 COVID-19 vaccine. Measured with immunoSEQ multiplex PCR; TCRdb has only the in-frame clones, and not every one. The table has around 80,000 clones, around 85% seen once. The input for sequencing was peripheral blood, taken 28 days after the second AZD1222 dose. Receptors were obtained from an adult who received the AZD1222 COVID-19 vaccine.

The genes are TRBV18 and TRBJ1-4; D is undetermined. Germline V gene lookup returns CDR1 KGHSH and CDR2 LQKENI. This CDR3 contains 15 residues. The V end was cut by 3 bases, the J end by 0 bases, with 8 bases between. The CDR3 bases are TGTGCCAGCTCACCGTACAGTACAACTAATGAAAAACTGTTTTTT. It encodes CASSPYSTTNEKLFF.

The chain recombines TRBV4-1 with TRBJ2-1; a weak D match, TRBD2 (5 bases). Trimming removed 4 bases at V and 2 bases at J, with 15 bases between. Germline CDR1 reads MGHRA; CDR2 reads YSYEKL. The CDR3 spans 16 residues. The CDR3 protein is CASSLMTTSAYNEQFF. The CDR3 nucleotides read TGCGCCAGCAGCCTTATGACTACGTCGGCCTACAATGAGCAGTTCTTC.

The rearrangement joins TRBV5-5 to TRBJ2-2; tentatively, D is TRBD1 (5 bases). V lost 1 base to trimming and J lost 3 bases, with 13 bases between them. Looked up from germline, CDR1 is SGHKS and CDR2 is YYEKEE (reference sequence). The CDR3 runs 16 residues. The CDR3 DNA is TGTGCCAGCAGCTTGCATGGGGCAGATTACACCGGGGAGCTGTTTTTT. Its protein product is CASSLHGADYTGELFF. Complete variable domain (other parts from reference TRBV5-5 and TRBJ2-2): DAGVTQSPTHLIKTRGQQVTLRCSPISGHKSVSWYQQVLGQGPQFIFQYYEKEERGRGNFPDRFSARQFPNYSSELNVNALLLGDSALYLCASSLHGADYTGELFFGEGSRLTVL.

The rearrangement uses TRBV5-1 and TRBJ2-2, with a possible D match to TRBD1 (5 bases). Trimming took off 2 bases at V and 3 bases at J, with 11 bases between the two ends. The length of the CDR3 is 15 residues. Germline CDR1 is SGHRS and CDR2 is YFSETQ. This CDR3 reads CASSFQGFDTGELFF. The CDR3 DNA reads as TGCGCCAGCAGCTTTCAGGGCTTCGACACCGGGGAGCTGTTTTTT.

The chain is built from TRBV4-2 and TRBJ2-2; D is perhaps TRBD2 (5 bases). The germline CDR1 and CDR2 sequences are LGHNA and YNFKEQ. The CDR3 loop spans 15 amino acids. The V end lost 0 bases, the J end lost 8 bases, and 13 bases lay between the germline ends. CDR3: CASSQEPFPGGELFF. The CDR3 DNA is TGTGCCAGCAGCCAAGAACCCTTCCCGGGGGGGGAGCTGTTTTTT.

This chain joins TRBV6-5 and TRBJ1-4; weak D call: TRBD1 (6 bases). CDR1 and CDR2 from the germline V gene are MNHEY and SVGAGI. V was trimmed by 10 bases and J by 8 bases, leaving 20 bases between them. The CDR3 loop spans 14 amino acids. CDR3 protein: CAIRVRGSREKLFF. The CDR3 bases are TGTGCCATCAGGGTCAGGGGAAGTAGAGAAAAACTGTTTTTT.

The chain is built from TRBV30 and TRBJ2-2, with a weak D call TRBD2 (7 bases). Trimming took off 6 bases at V and 0 bases at J, with 11 bases between the two ends. The CDR3 consists of 14 residues. Germline lookup yields CDR1 GTSNPN and CDR2 SVGIG (reference sequence). CDR3 nucleotide sequence: TGTGCCTGTCCGGGGGGCACGAACACCGGGGAGCTGTTTTTT. This sequence encodes CACPGGTNTGELFF.

The rearrangement joins TRBV6-5 to TRBJ2-7; D may be TRBD2 (5 bases). CDR3 length: 12 residues. Trimming took off 4 bases at V and 6 bases at J, with 10 bases between the two ends. Germline CDR1 is MNHEY and CDR2 is SVGAGI. CDR3 nucleotides: TGTGCCAGCAGTTCGGTCCGGGGCGAGCAGTACTTC. As protein: CASSSVRGEQYF.

The chain is built from TRBV6-1 and TRBJ2-6; D perhaps matches TRBD2 (6 bases). V lost 1 base to trimming and J lost 0 bases, with 7 bases between them. CDR3 length: 16 residues. Germline V gene lookup returns CDR1 MNHNS and CDR2 SASEGT. CDR3 bases: TGTGCCAGCAGTGAAGGCGGGAACTCTGGGGCCAACGTCCTGACTTTC. The encoded protein is CASSEGGNSGANVLTF.

The chain employs TRBV2 and TRBJ1-5, with D maybe TRBD1 (5 bases). This CDR3 comprises 15 residues. The germline gives CDR1 SNHLY, CDR2 FYNNEI. Trimming took 1 base from V and 0 from J, leaving 7 bases between them. The CDR3 sequence: CASSEERGSNQPQHF. CDR3 DNA: TGTGCCAGCAGTGAAGAGAGGGGTAGCAATCAGCCCCAGCATTTT. Together with reference TRBV2 and TRBJ1-5, the CDR3 gives the full variable domain: EPEVTQTPSHQVTQMGQEVILRCVPISNHLYFYWYRQILGQKVEFLVSFYNNEISEKSEIFDDQFSVERPDGSNFTLKIRSTKLEDSAMYFCASSEERGSNQPQHFGDGTRLSIL.

The chain uses TRBV19 and TRBJ1-5; D perhaps matches TRBD1 (6 bases). V shed 3 bases and J shed 3 bases, with 12 bases lying between them. The CDR3 is made up of 15 amino acids. Germline V gene lookup returns CDR1 LNHDA and CDR2 SQIVND (reference sequence). The CDR3 reads CASSMGGPNNQPQHF. In DNA, the CDR3 is TGTGCCAGTAGTATGGGGGGGCCAAACAATCAGCCCCAGCATTTT.

DNA of the CDR3: TGTGCCAGCAGCCAAGTAGCGAGTGAGCAGTTCTTC. This codes for CASSQVASEQFF. This chain uses TRBV3-1 (or the pseudogene TRBV3-2) with TRBJ2-1; weak D call: TRBD2 (5 bases). Germline CDR1 is LGHDT and CDR2 is YNNKEL (reference sequence). V dropped 1 base and J dropped 9 bases, with 7 bases sitting between them. This CDR3 spans 12 amino acids.

The genes are TRBV5-5 and TRBJ1-6; the D is unclear. Per the germline V gene, CDR1 is SGHKS and CDR2 is YYEKEE (reference sequence). Between the trimmed V and J ends, which lost 4 bases and 5 bases, there was a span of 10 bases. The CDR3 is 14 residues long. The CDR3 sequence is CASSPRLDNSPLHF. The CDR3 DNA reads TGTGCCAGCAGCCCACGACTGGATAATTCACCCCTCCACTTT.